Presented here are 3 T cell receptor beta chains from one specimen sequenced in a study of response to subunit inactivated influenza vaccine. TCRdb passed the RT-PCR reads through MiXCR, listing each CDR3 protein once. The data hold more than 550,000 distinct CDR3 sequences, with 10% to 15% observed a single time. Sequencing used PBMCs from blood, obtained on the day of vaccination. All receptors come from a man over 45 who received an inactivated influenza vaccine.

This sequence joins TRBV5-1 and TRBJ2-2, with D possibly matching TRBD1 (5 bases). The ends were cut back, 2 bases at V and 7 bases at J, with 18 bases in the middle. This CDR3 spans 16 amino acids. Germline-derived CDR1 and CDR2 are SGHRS and YFSETQ. The CDR3 bases are TGCGCCAGCAGCTTTCTCGACAGCCCAGGAATCGGGGAGCTGTTTTTT. It encodes CASSFLDSPGIGELFF. The full variable domain, rest sourced from reference TRBV5-1 and TRBJ2-2, is KAGVTQTPRYLIKTRGQQVTLSCSPISGHRSVSWYQQTPGQGLQFLFEYFSETQRNKGNFPGRFSGRQFSNSRSEMNVSTLELGDSALYLCASSFLDSPGIGELFFGEGSRLTVL.

This clonotype was seen more than once but under ten times. V is TRBV4-1 and J is TRBJ2-1, with a tentative D call TRBD1 (6 bases). The CDR3 extends over 16 amino acids. The V and J ends lost 2 bases and 5 bases respectively, with 16 bases between them. Per the germline V gene, CDR1 is MGHRA and CDR2 is YSYEKL. The CDR3 is CASSQPYRDPDNEQFF. CDR3 nucleotide sequence: TGCGCCAGCAGCCAACCTTACAGGGACCCGGACAATGAGCAGTTCTTC.

This rearrangement joins TRBV5-1 to TRBJ2-7; possibly TRBD1 for D (6 bases). Per germline, CDR1 SGHRS and CDR2 YFSETQ. V was trimmed by 0 bases and J by 7 bases, leaving 14 bases between them. The CDR3 is 14 amino acids. The CDR3 sequence: CASSLEGHRGEQYF. In nucleotides, the CDR3 is TGCGCCAGCAGCTTGGAGGGACACCGCGGGGAGCAGTACTTC.